The 3 T cell receptor beta chains below come from one sample, sequenced in a study of Graves' ophthalmopathy and Graves' hyperthyroidism. CDR3 regions of TCR beta were amplified from RNA transcripts. First-round RT-PCR used HTBI primers; second-round multiplex PCR followed. MiXCR was run by TCRdb on the multiplex PCR reads, yielding one entry per CDR3 protein. The sample includes roughly 410,000 distinct CDR3 sequences, 15% of them seen just once. The sample was peripheral blood. The receptors were sampled from a woman in her late teens or twenties with stable Graves' hyperthyroidism.

This clonotype occurred many times. J is TRBJ1-1 and V is TRBV11-3; D call uncertain. This CDR3 has 15 residues. Germline CDR1 SGHNT, CDR2 YENEEA. The ends were cut back, 0 bases at V and 4 bases at J, with 12 bases in the middle. The CDR3 DNA reads TGTGCCAGCAGCTTAGAGCCTAGGAAGGGCACTGAAGCTTTCTTT. It encodes CASSLEPRKGTEAFF.

This clonotype appeared many times. The CDR3 coding sequence is TGTGCCACCAGTGATGCTGGGACAGGGGAGAGGTCCTACGAGCAGTACTTC. Encoded protein: CATSDAGTGERSYEQYF. This chain uses TRBV24-1 with TRBJ2-7, with 10 bases aligning to TRBD1. V lost 3 bases to trimming and J lost 1 base; unmatched junction nucleotides: 8. The CDR3 contains 17 residues. The germline CDR1 and CDR2 sequences are KGHDR and SFDVKD.

There are many counts of this clonotype. The chain carries TRBV3-2 and TRBJ2-7; the tabulated D call, TRBD1, remains unverified against the DNA. TRBV3-2 counts as a pseudogene. The CDR3 totals 14 residues. CDR3 DNA: TGTGCCAGCAGCCAGCCCGGACAGGCCCACGAGCAGTACTTC. Its translation is CASSQPGQAHEQYF.